One TCR beta chain is described in this entry. These data come from a study of blood T cell repertoires in COVID-19. About the research overall: Material from acute and convalescent COVID-19 was sourced from the United States, Italy and Spain. In each case, the material was cDNA or gDNA derived from T cells, B-cell-depleted T cells, or PBMCs.

Under the authors' procedure: Amplification of reference gene primers was used by the study to estimate nucleated cell counts. Assay: immunoSEQ multiplex PCR; the TCRdb copy retains only in-frame clones and omits some. That table furnishes V, J and clone size, whereas the DNA furnished D and trimming. The sample shows roughly 270,000 clones, roughly 85% of them seen only once. The CDR3 is 17 amino acids. V dropped 4 bases and J dropped 1; count of bases not matched to a gene: 9. Per germline, CDR1 KGHDR and CDR2 SFDVKD. The V call is TRBV24-1, the J call TRBJ2-5; TRBD1 aligns across 9 bases. The origin of this receptor is a man in his forties or fifties with active or convalescent COVID-19. Sequencing was performed on peripheral blood. The CDR3, as DNA: TGTGCCACCAGTGACCACGGACAGGGGACTTTCCAAGAGACCCAGTACTTC. Translated, it gives CATSDHGQGTFQETQYF.